The sequence of this T cell receptor (beta chain) was determined in a study of blood T cell repertoires in COVID-19. Study background: PBMCs, B-cell-depleted T cells, or T cells provided the cDNA or gDNA that made up the material.

Between the trimmed V and J ends, which lost 6 bases and 1 base, there was a span of 9 bases. The germline V gene encodes CDR1 SEHNR and CDR2 FQNEAQ (reference sequence). The CDR3 covers 13 residues. The sample holds a few counts of this clone. Here immunoSEQ multiplex PCR was the method, and the copy in TCRdb shows in-frame clones only, minus some. This sample has about 120,000 clones, with approximately 82% found just once. The TCR comes from a young man with acute or convalescent COVID-19. Sequenced sample: peripheral blood. The rearrangement uses TRBV7-9 and TRBJ1-1; D is unclear. The CDR3 DNA is TGTGCCAGCAGACGGGGAGGGAACACTGAAGCTTTCTTT. Amino acid sequence: CASRRGGNTEAFF. The full variable domain, in which reference TRBV7-9 and TRBJ1-1 provide the parts outside the CDR3, is DTGVSQNPRHKITKRGQNVTFRCDPISEHNRLYWYRQTLGQGPEFLTYFQNEAQLEKSRLLSDRFSAERPKGSFSTLEIQRTEQGDSAMYLCASRRGGNTEAFFGQGTRLTVV.